This T cell receptor (beta chain) was captured in a study of T cell clonotyping in hematopoietic cell transplantation. CDR3 length equals 17 residues. The V and J ends lost 3 bases and 0 bases respectively, with 12 bases between them. Germline V gene data show CDR1 as KGHSH and CDR2 as LQKENI. This table comes from immunoSEQ multiplex PCR, and its TCRdb copy is limited to in-frame clones, with some not included. The sample has 1,500 to 2,000 clones, 78% seen once. Study-level findings and limits: Few recipient clonotypes overlapped donors; over 97% were de novo at given depth.

By share, this clone counts as large (0.1 to 1%). Its target is unknown. Blood collection times were about day -28 and days 30, 100, 180 posttransplant. The source material was PBMCs, sampled 30 days after allogeneic stem cell transplant. The TCR was taken from a male patient aged 55 to 69 who had an allogeneic stem cell transplant, so the T cells may come from the graft donor. Some clones in this sample may be carry-over from other donors' samples. The chain recombines TRBV18 with TRBJ2-6; TRBD2 might be the D (5 bases). This chain's CDR3 is CASSPRGAGSGANVLTF. The DNA for the CDR3 is TGTGCCAGCTCACCCCGTGGTGCGGGCTCTGGGGCCAACGTCCTGACTTTC.